The 2 T cell receptor beta chains presented below share a single source sample, sequenced in a study of blood T cell repertoires in COVID-19. Some clones are missing from TCRdb's copy, which holds only in-frame ones; the method was immunoSEQ multiplex PCR. Of under 150,000 clones listed, around 81% are singletons. Sequencing input: peripheral blood. These receptors all come from a woman in her thirties or forties with active or convalescent COVID-19.

V is TRBV28 and J is TRBJ1-2; the D gene is possibly TRBD1 (5 bases). Germline loops: CDR1 MDHEN, CDR2 SYDVKM. The CDR3 has 15 residues. Trimming took 6 bases from V and 0 from J, leaving 14 bases between them. CDR3 DNA: TGTGCCAGCAGGGCTCAGGGCTCGACTAACTATGGCTACACCTTC. Translated, it gives CASRAQGSTNYGYTF.

This chain links TRBV10-1 with TRBJ2-2, with a weak D call TRBD1 (5 bases). The V end was cut by 0 bases, the J end by 2 bases, with 7 bases between. Germline V CDR1 and CDR2: WNHNN, SYGVQD (reference sequence). CDR3 length: 15 residues. DNA of the CDR3: TGCGCCAGCAGTGAGTCTCGGACAAACACCGGGGAGCTGTTTTTT. It specifies CASSESRTNTGELFF.